This is a list of T cell receptor beta chains from one sample in a study of glioma-infiltrating T cells. TCRdb ran MiXCR on the multiplex PCR reads and lists one entry per CDR3 protein. The sample has roughly 200,000 distinct CDR3 sequences; about 31% are singletons. The sequencing input was glioma tissue, nonneoplastic brain tissue, or PBMCs (not recorded which). The receptors were sampled from a human donor with low-grade glioma or glioblastoma, undergoing nonglioma brain surgery, or in good health (not recorded which). Both conserved end residues are part of each CDR3. The D gene is left open where the match is weak. Expanded clones are given a class, and other clones once, few, many or no size at all.

>TRBV7-9|many|TRBJ1-1|12|NA
TGTGCCAGCAGCTCCGAGGGGATGGGAGCTTTCTTT
CASSSEGMGAFF
>TRBV6-2/TRBV6-3|NA|TRBJ1-2|11|NA
TGTGCCAGCAGTCCCCCTAACGGCTACACCTTC
CASSPPNGYTF
>TRBV4-1|many|TRBJ1-5|15|NA
TGCGCCAGCAGCCAGGTCAGTTCTAGCAATCAGCCCCAGCATTTT
CASSQVSSSNQPQHF
>TRBV20-1|many|TRBJ2-7|11|TRBD1
TGCAGTGCCGGACAGGGCAACGAGCAGTACTTC
CSAGQGNEQYF
>TRBV7-2|many|TRBJ1-6|17|NA
TGTGCCAGCAGCCTAGTTATCACAGGCACCTATAATTCACCCCTCCACTTT
CASSLVITGTYNSPLHF
>TRBV20-1|NA|TRBJ2-3|14|TRBD2
TGCAGTGCTAGTGGCGGGGGGATGGGCGATGCGCAGTATTTT
CSASGGGMGDAQYF
>TRBV6-2/TRBV6-3|NA|TRBJ2-1|15|TRBD2
TGTGCCAGCATCCAGACTAGCGGGAGTTACAATGAGCAGTTCTTC
CASIQTSGSYNEQFF
>TRBV6-2/TRBV6-3|many|TRBJ2-1|15|NA
TGTGCCAGCAGTTATTTCTTAGGAGGACACAATGAGCAGTTCTTC
CASSYFLGGHNEQFF
>TRBV10-3|many|TRBJ2-4|14|NA
TGTGCCATCAGGGACACGGCGGTCGGCGACATTCAGTACTTC
CAIRDTAVGDIQYF
>TRBV7-2|once|TRBJ2-1|16|TRBD2
TGTGCCAGCAGCTCTTGGACTAGCGGGGGTTCCTATGAGCAGTTCTTC
CASSSWTSGGSYEQFF
>TRBV10-2|few|TRBJ2-5|16|TRBD2
TGCGCCAGCAGTGAGTTGGCGGGAGGGCTGACAGAGACCCAGTACTTC
CASSELAGGLTETQYF
>TRBV28|many|TRBJ1-2|15|NA
TGTGCCAGCAGAGGACTATCAGAATCTCCGTATGGCTACACCTTC
CASRGLSESPYGYTF
>TRBV6-6|NA|TRBJ2-1|13|NA
TGTGCCAGCAGTGTGACAGGAATGGGTGAGCAGTTCTTC
CASSVTGMGEQFF
>TRBV14|once|TRBJ2-2|13|NA
TGTGCCAGCAGCCAAGACCAGGCCGGGGAGCTGTTTTTT
CASSQDQAGELFF
>TRBV27|once|TRBJ2-7|16|NA
TGTGCCAGCAGTTTGGGGCCGAACCTTAACTCCTACGAGCATTACTTC
CASSLGPNLNSYEHYF
>TRBV6-5|many|TRBJ2-7|13|NA
TGTGCCAGCAGTTACTCGGAGAGAGACGAGCAGTACTTC
CASSYSERDEQYF
>TRBV4-2|NA|TRBJ2-1|16|TRBD2
TGTGCCAGCAGCCAAGTTCAAGCGGGAGAGCACAATGAGCAGTTCTTC
CASSQVQAGEHNEQFF
>TRBV7-9|many|TRBJ2-7|13|NA
TGTGCCAGCAGCTTCAAGGGCGGATACGAGCAGTACTTC
CASSFKGGYEQYF
>TRBV29-1|NA|TRBJ1-1|11|TRBD1
TGCAGGGGACAGGAGAACACTGAGGCTCTCTTT
CRGQENTEALF
>TRBV6-1|NA|TRBJ2-7|14|NA
TGTGCCAGCGGCCGGGACTTCTTTCCCCACGAGCAGTACTTC
CASGRDFFPHEQYF
>TRBV10-3|many|TRBJ2-1|12|NA
TGTGCCATCAGTGAAGGGAGGAATGAGCAGTTCTTC
CAISEGRNEQFF
>TRBV5-1|NA|TRBJ2-1|17|TRBD2
TGCGCCAGCAGCGCCACGGGACTAGCGGGAGGGCTAGGTGAGCAGTTCTTC
CASSATGLAGGLGEQFF
>TRBV7-9|once|TRBJ2-6|16|NA
TGTGCCAGCAGCCTAACCCTTATCTCTGGGGCCAACGTCCTGACTTTC
CASSLTLISGANVLTF
>TRBV20-1|many|TRBJ2-5|14|NA
TGCAGTGCTGGGGGTCGGGCTGCGGGAGAGACCCAGTACTTC
CSAGGRAAGETQYF
>TRBV3-1|many|TRBJ1-2|15|NA
TGTGCCAGCAGCCAAGACAGATCTGGAAACTATGGCTACACCTTC
CASSQDRSGNYGYTF
>TRBV27|many|TRBJ2-7|16|NA
TGTGCCAGCAGCCGCGAGGCCGGATGGACAGTCTACGAGCAGTACTTC
CASSREAGWTVYEQYF
>TRBV6-1|many|TRBJ2-3|13|TRBD1
TGTGCCAGCAGTAGACAGGGTTGGGATACGCAGTATTTT
CASSRQGWDTQYF
>TRBV29-1|many|TRBJ1-2|11|NA
TGCAGCGTCAGGTCTTACTATGGCTACACCTTC
CSVRSYYGYTF
>TRBV11-2|NA|TRBJ2-3|18|TRBD2
TGTGCCAGCAGCTTCTCTAGCGGGAGATGGCGAGGCACAGATACGCAGTATTTT
CASSFSSGRWRGTDTQYF
>TRBV7-8|many|TRBJ2-1|14|NA
TGTGCCAGCAGCTTAGGAGCGGGCCGAAATGAGCAGTTCTTC
CASSLGAGRNEQFF
>TRBV19|many|TRBJ1-5|14|NA
TGTGCCAGTAGTATAGTTGGGGTGCGGCAGCCCCAGCATTTT
CASSIVGVRQPQHF
>TRBV12-3/TRBV12-4|many|TRBJ1-1|15|NA
TGTGCCAGCAGTTTGGCAGGGCGTATGAACACTGAAGCTTTCTTT
CASSLAGRMNTEAFF
>TRBV28|many|TRBJ2-7|11|NA
TGTGCCAGCAGTTTATCTACGGAGCAGTACTTC
CASSLSTEQYF
>TRBV7-2|many|TRBJ1-2|14|TRBD1
TGTGCCAGCAGCTCCCCCGGGACAGCCTATGGCTACACCTTC
CASSSPGTAYGYTF
>TRBV4-3|NA|TRBJ1-5|16|NA
TGCGCCAGCAGCCAAGACAGGGGTGAGAGCAATCAGCCCCAGCATTTT
CASSQDRGESNQPQHF
>TRBV12-3/TRBV12-4|NA|TRBJ1-4|15|NA
TGTGCCAGCAGTTTAAGGGAGGGAGGAAATGGAAAACTGTTTTTT
CASSLREGGNGKLFF
>TRBV19|NA|TRBJ2-4|24|TRBD2
TGTGCCAGTGTATTGGGACAGGGCCACAGCTTCGGACTAGCGGGAGTAAAAGCCAAAAACATTCAGTACTTC
CASVLGQGHSFGLAGVKAKNIQYF
>TRBV3-1|many|TRBJ2-1|15|NA
TGTGCCAGCAGCCAGACAGGTAGCTCCTACAATGAGCAGTTCTTC
CASSQTGSSYNEQFF
>TRBV4-3|NA|TRBJ1-6|15|NA
TGCGCCAGCAGCCAAGCGCCTCATTCTGATTCACCCCTCCACTTT
CASSQAPHSDSPLHF
>TRBV7-2|many|TRBJ2-7|16|TRBD2
TGTGCCAGCAGCTTAGCGCGAGCGGGAGGATTAGACGAGCAGTACTTC
CASSLARAGGLDEQYF
>TRBV2|many|TRBJ1-6|15|TRBD1
TGTGCCAGCAGTCCTGGACAGGGGGATAATTCACCCCTCCACTTT
CASSPGQGDNSPLHF
>TRBV6-2/TRBV6-3|many|TRBJ2-7|16|TRBD1
TGTGCCAGCAGACGACACCCCGGGACAGGGGGTTTCGAGCAGTACTTC
CASRRHPGTGGFEQYF
>TRBV7-9|few|TRBJ2-3|16|NA
TGTGCCAGCAGCTCGACCTTCTCGCGGGGCACAGATACGCAGTATTTT
CASSSTFSRGTDTQYF
>TRBV7-2|many|TRBJ2-5|14|TRBD2
TGTGCCAGCAGCCGGGAGCGGGAGGGGGGGACCCAGTACTTC
CASSREREGGTQYF
>TRBV10-3|many|TRBJ1-2|14|NA
TGTGCCATCAGGGGGGACCGTCAGTCCTATGGCTACACCTTC
CAIRGDRQSYGYTF
>TRBV9|few|TRBJ2-2|13|NA
TGTGCCAGCAGCGCTCAGAACACCGGGGAGCTGTTTTTT
CASSAQNTGELFF
>TRBV15|NA|TRBJ1-6|15|NA
TGTGCCACCAGCAGCTACCCAGGGGAAGTAAGGACCCTCCACTTT
CATSSYPGEVRTLHF
>TRBV20-1|NA|TRBJ2-1|15|TRBD2
TGCAGTGCAAGCACGGGACTAGCGGGAGGGAATGAGCAGTTCTTC
CSASTGLAGGNEQFF
>TRBV5-1|few|TRBJ1-1|14|NA
TGCGCCAGCAGCTTGGCCGTAGGGGACACTGAAGCTTTCTTT
CASSLAVGDTEAFF
>TRBV5-1|NA|TRBJ2-3|14|NA
TGCGCCAGCAGCCTGGGACTGGCCACAGATGCGCAGTATTTT
CASSLGLATDAQYF
>TRBV6-1|many|TRBJ1-2|16|NA
TGTGCCAGCAGTCCTCCACTATTACAGATTAACTATGGCTACACCTTC
CASSPPLLQINYGYTF
>TRBV6-6|many|TRBJ2-7|14|NA
TGTGCCAGCAGTTACTCGCACAGAAACTACGAGCAGTACTTC
CASSYSHRNYEQYF
>TRBV28|many|TRBJ1-2|13|NA
TGTGCCAGCAGCCTACAGGAACTCCATGGCTACACCTTC
CASSLQELHGYTF
>TRBV27|many|TRBJ2-7|14|TRBD2
TGTGCCAGCAGTCCGACTAGCGGGACCTACGAGCAGTACTTC
CASSPTSGTYEQYF
>TRBV27|many|TRBJ2-5|14|TRBD1
TGTGCCAGCAGCCCGGACAGGAGTCAAGAGACCCAGTACTTC
CASSPDRSQETQYF
>TRBV7-9|NA|TRBJ2-1|14|NA
TGTGCCTTGAGCATCAACAGGTGGGCGAATGAGCAGTTCTTC
CALSINRWANEQFF
>TRBV28|many|TRBJ1-2|17|NA
TGTGCCAGCAGTTTATGGAGGGTCCGAAATAACCTGGGGGGCTACACCTTC
CASSLWRVRNNLGGYTF
>TRBV28|many|TRBJ1-5|14|NA
TGTGCCAGCAGTCAGGACGTACCAATACAGCCCCAGCATTTT
CASSQDVPIQPQHF
>TRBV14|NA|TRBJ2-1|15|TRBD2
TGTGCCAGCAGCCATAGCGGGAGGAGGTGGAATGAGCAGTTCTTC
CASSHSGRRWNEQFF
>TRBV6-1|many|TRBJ2-5|15|TRBD2
TGTGCCAGCAGTACTAGCGGGACTAACCAAGAGACCCAGTACTTC
CASSTSGTNQETQYF